The present T cell receptor beta chain was sequenced within a study of blood T cell repertoires in COVID-19. In the original analysis: The assay estimated nucleated cells by amplifying reference gene primers. The data were produced by immunoSEQ multiplex PCR, yet TCRdb's version contains in-frame clones alone and is incomplete. That table is the source of V, J and clone size, and D and trimming were worked out from the DNA. The sample lists around 190,000 clones, about 77% occurring once. Living in about two dozen US areas, the participants were between about 18 and 90 years of age. Clinical histories supplied by participants themselves formed the basis of cohort assignment. This clone came up many times. The CDR3 is made up of 13 amino acids. Trimming left V 3 bases short and J 6 bases short, with 9 bases between. The germline gives CDR1 LNHDA, CDR2 SQIVND (reference sequence).

Sequenced material: PBMCs or T cells enriched from blood (not recorded which). The receptor was derived from a woman aged 50 to 60 with acute COVID-19. The chain joins TRBV19 to TRBJ1-5; the D is unclear. The CDR3 bases are TGTGCCAGTAGTATCCAGGCGAGTCAGCCCCAGCATTTT. It translates to CASSIQASQPQHF.